The 6 T cell receptor beta chains presented below share a single source sample, sequenced in a study of blood T cells in healthy people across ages. Alongside a J-beta primer mix, a sample-barcoded 5' primer served in a second PCR lasting roughly 6 to 11 cycles. TCRdb passed the 5' RACE reads through MiXCR, listing each CDR3 protein once. The table includes more than 650,000 distinct CDR3 sequences, approximately 55% detected once. Sequenced: blood. The receptors shown here come from a man older than 75 in good health.

This clonotype was seen more than once but under ten times. This chain joins TRBV20-1 and TRBJ1-2, with a tentative D call TRBD1 (5 bases). V lost 7 bases, J lost 0 bases, and 12 bases lay in between. The germline V gene encodes CDR1 DFQATT and CDR2 SNEGSKA (reference sequence). CDR3 size: 13 residues. As DNA, the CDR3 is TGCAGTGTCAGGGCAGCCGCTAACTATGGCTACACCTTC. Amino acid sequence: CSVRAAANYGYTF.

The gene calls are TRBV20-1 and TRBJ2-1; D not certain. Germline V gives CDR1 DFQATT, CDR2 SNEGSKA (reference sequence). V lost 3 bases and J 9 bases, leaving 9 bases between the germline ends. The CDR3 has 11 amino acids. The chain's CDR3 is CSARHEVEQFF. CDR3 sequence (DNA): TGCAGTGCTAGGCATGAGGTTGAGCAGTTCTTC.

This chain links TRBV7-2 with TRBJ2-7; the D gene could be TRBD1 or TRBD2 (6 bases each). V lost 5 bases to trimming and J lost 0 bases, with 11 bases between them. Germline V gene sequence: CDR1 SGHTA, CDR2 FQGNSA. The CDR3 has 14 residues. CDR3: CASSAGHFSYEQYF. The CDR3 DNA is TGTGCCAGCAGCGCGGGACATTTCTCCTACGAGCAGTACTTC. The full variable domain, rest sourced from reference TRBV7-2 and TRBJ2-7, is GAGVSQSPSNKVTEKGKDVELRCDPISGHTALYWYRQSLGQGLEFLIYFQGNSAPDKSGLPSDRFSAERTGGSVSTLTIQRTQQEDSAVYLCASSAGHFSYEQYFGPGTRLTVT.

J is TRBJ2-1 and V is TRBV5-1; D gene ambiguous. CDR1 is SGHRS and CDR2 is YFSETQ in the germline V gene. This CDR3 region has 16 residues. Between the trimmed V and J ends, which lost 0 bases and 1 base, there was a span of 11 bases. CDR3 sequence (DNA): TGCGCCAGCAGCTTGGTGATAGGTACGTCCTACAATGAGCAGTTCTTC. Translation gives CASSLVIGTSYNEQFF.

V is TRBV20-1 and J is TRBJ1-1; 9 bases are a match to TRBD1. This CDR3 has 13 amino acids. Germline V lookup: CDR1 DFQATT, CDR2 SNEGSKA (reference sequence). The V and J ends lost 7 bases and 7 bases, in that order; junction bases with no gene match: 10. In nucleotides, the CDR3 is TGCAGTGTCACCCGGGACAGGGAGGGTGAAGCTTTCTTT. It codes for CSVTRDREGEAFF.

This clonotype was observed a handful of times. The rearrangement joins TRBV6-1 to TRBJ2-4, with D perhaps TRBD1 (5 bases). The CDR3 loop spans 17 amino acids. Germline assignment: CDR1 MNHNS and CDR2 SASEGT. Deletions cut 0 bases from V and 0 bases from J, with 12 bases between. The CDR3 DNA sequence: TGTGCCAGCAGTGAAGCGGCAGGGTTCTCAGCCAAAAACATTCAGTACTTC. Its translation is CASSEAAGFSAKNIQYF.